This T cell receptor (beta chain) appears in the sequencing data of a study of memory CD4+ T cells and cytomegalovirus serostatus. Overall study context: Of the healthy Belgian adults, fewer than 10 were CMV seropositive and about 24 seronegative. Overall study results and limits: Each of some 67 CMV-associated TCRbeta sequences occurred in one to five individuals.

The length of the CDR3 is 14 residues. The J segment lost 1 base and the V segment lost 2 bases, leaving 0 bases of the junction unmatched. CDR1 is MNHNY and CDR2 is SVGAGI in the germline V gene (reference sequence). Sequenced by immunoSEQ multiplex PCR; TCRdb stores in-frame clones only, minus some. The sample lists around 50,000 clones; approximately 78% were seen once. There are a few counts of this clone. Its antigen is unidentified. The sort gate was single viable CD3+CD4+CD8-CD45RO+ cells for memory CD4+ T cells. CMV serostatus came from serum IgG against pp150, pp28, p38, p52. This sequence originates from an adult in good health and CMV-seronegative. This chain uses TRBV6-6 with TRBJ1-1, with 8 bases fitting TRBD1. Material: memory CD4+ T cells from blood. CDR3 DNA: TGTGCCAGCAGTTACGACAGGGGGAACACTGAAGCTTTCTTT. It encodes CASSYDRGNTEAFF.